This TCR beta chain comes out of a study of T cell repertoires in cytomegalovirus infection. CDR1 is SGHAT, CDR2 FQNNGV, per germline. V lost 3 bases and J lost 5; bases outside the gene matches: 4. CDR3 length: 15 residues. TCRdb reprocessed the reads via MiXCR and lists one record per CDR3 protein. Among approximately 260,000 distinct CDR3 sequences, under 25% were seen once, and the ten largest hold approximately 19%. The sample holds a few counts of this clonotype. The antigen is unknown. Sequenced here: cultured PBMCs, sampled from culture after CMV antigen stimulation. V is TRBV11-2 and J is TRBJ2-1; 10 nucleotides line up with TRBD2. This clonotype was sampled from a human donor in good health (CMV status not recorded). Some clones in this sample may be carry-over from other donors' samples. CDR3 region: CASSLQREGHNEQFF. CDR3 sequence (DNA): TGTGCCAGCAGCTTGCAGCGGGAGGGCCACAATGAGCAGTTCTTC.